The 2 T cell receptor beta chains below come from one sample, sequenced in a study of blood T cell repertoires in COVID-19. This table comes from immunoSEQ multiplex PCR, and its TCRdb copy is limited to in-frame clones, with some not included. Of about 14,000 clones in the sample, around 84% are singletons; the top ten hold approximately 28%. Sequencing input: peripheral blood. The receptors stem from a woman aged 45-65 years with active or convalescent COVID-19.

This clone was detected a few times. The V and J genes are TRBV7-8 and TRBJ1-2; 10 bases map to TRBD1. This CDR3 is 15 amino acids long. With 5 bases clipped from V and 3 bases from J, the junction kept 6 bases outside the gene matches. The germline V gene has CDR1 SGHVS and CDR2 FQNEAQ. The CDR3 loop is CASSPRQGAYYGYTF. CDR3 sequence (DNA): TGTGCCAGCAGCCCCCGACAGGGGGCTTACTATGGCTACACCTTC.

The chain has TRBV7-9 and TRBJ2-1; TRBD2 agrees at 8 bases. Trimming took 5 bases from V and 7 from J; bases not matched to a gene: 10. CDR1 and CDR2 from the germline V gene are SEHNR and FQNEAQ (reference sequence). CDR3 length equals 15 residues. CDR3 bases: TGTGCCAGCAGCGCTCTCTCGGGAGGGCCGAATGAGCAGTTCTTC. Its protein is CASSALSGGPNEQFF. The entire variable domain, with the rest obtained from reference TRBV7-9 and TRBJ2-1, is as follows: DTGVSQNPRHKITKRGQNVTFRCDPISEHNRLYWYRQTLGQGPEFLTYFQNEAQLEKSRLLSDRFSAERPKGSFSTLEIQRTEQGDSAMYLCASSALSGGPNEQFFGPGTRLTVL.